The TCR beta chain under discussion was sequenced for a study of vaccination and CD4 T cells after COVID-19. The treatment: approximately nine-day PBMC culture with coronavirus spike peptide pools or control peptides (ViraFEST assay). There are 16 residues in the CDR3. The germline CDR1 and CDR2 sequences are SGHVS and FQNEAQ. V lost 5 bases to trimming and J lost 5 bases, with 20 bases between them. Scientists ran DNA taken from cultured CD4+ T cells through the Oncomine TCR Beta short-read assay for sequencing. One entry per CDR3 protein results from TCRdb running MiXCR on the PCR reads. The repertoire has roughly 13,000 distinct CDR3 sequences, roughly 53% of them found once; the top ten carry about 30%. About this clonotype itself: Its antigen is undetermined.

Sequencing was done on a sample of CD4+ T cells from blood, cultured in vitro. The chain uses TRBV7-8 and TRBJ2-3; D not resolved. The receptor was isolated from a human donor who had recovered from COVID-19. The CDR3 reads CASSLRRAYSIDTQYF. Written as DNA, the CDR3 is TGTGCCAGCAGCCTAAGACGGGCCTACTCGATAGATACGCAGTATTTT. Using reference TRBV7-8 and TRBJ2-3 for the parts outside the CDR3, the full variable domain is GAGVSQSPRYKVAKRGQDVALRCDPISGHVSLFWYQQALGQGPEFLTYFQNEAQLDKSGLPSDRFFAERPEGSVSTLKIQRTQQEDSAVYLCASSLRRAYSIDTQYFGPGTRLTVL.